This T cell receptor (beta chain) was captured in a study of T cell changes during pregnancy in multiple sclerosis. Sequenced by immunoSEQ multiplex PCR; TCRdb stores in-frame clones only, minus some. Here the sample spans roughly 59,000 clones, 90% to 95% being singletons. The CDR3 sequence is 14 residues long. Germline V gene lookup returns CDR1 MGHRA and CDR2 YSYEKL. V was pared by 0 bases and J by 3 bases, with 6 bases between. The sequence was obtained from a female donor with multiple sclerosis, enrolled in a pregnancy study. J is TRBJ2-1 and V is TRBV4-1; no firm D call. The material was CD8+ T cells from peripheral blood mononuclear cells, obtained in the second trimester of pregnancy. The CDR3 sequence is CASSQDVLYNEQFF. CDR3 nucleotides: TGCGCCAGCAGCCAAGACGTCCTCTACAATGAGCAGTTCTTC.